The T cell receptor beta chain described here comes from a study of T cell changes during pregnancy in multiple sclerosis. Here immunoSEQ multiplex PCR was the method, and the copy in TCRdb shows in-frame clones only, minus some. The sample lists tens of thousands of clones, roughly 91% occurring once. This CDR3 has 15 residues. Germline-derived CDR1 and CDR2 are SGDLS and YYNGEE. With 0 bases clipped from V and 2 bases from J, the junction kept 4 bases outside the gene matches. The chain is built from TRBV9 and TRBJ2-5; 7 positions agree with TRBD1. This material consisted of CD4+ T cells from peripheral blood mononuclear cells, taken in the second trimester of pregnancy. The sequence was obtained from a female donor in good health, enrolled as a control in a pregnancy study. The CDR3 loop is CASSVAGTVQETQYF. The CDR3 DNA reads TGTGCCAGCAGCGTAGCCGGGACAGTACAAGAGACCCAGTACTTC.